Below, 28 T cell receptor beta chains from the same sample are listed, as sequenced in a study of sequential checkpoint blockade in melanoma (dated by TCRdb to about 2019). The library was prepared using the immunoSEQ multiplex PCR assay. Sourced from immuneACCESS, this table was stored by TCRdb with only in-frame sequences that have V and J called. A share of the clones is absent; for the studies checked, an unresolved V gene accounts for under half, and the remainder has no known explanation. This sample holds over 10,000 clones; around 20% were observed only once. The ten largest make up over 5% of the sample. The treatment or condition label, read with the paper, signifies: randomized to nivolumab then ipilimumab (arm A) or the reverse (arm B). The sequencing here drew on tumor tissue (inferred from file names), taken from a patient given nivolumab and ipilimumab in sequence. The source is a human donor with melanoma.

This chain connects TRBV28 to TRBJ1-1; 7 positions match TRBD1. After removal of 10 bases from V and 1 base from J, the junction contained 6 bases not matched to a gene. The CDR3 totals 13 residues. Germline CDR1 is MDHEN and CDR2 is SYDVKM. CDR3 nucleotide sequence: TGTGCCACAACCGGGACAGAGAACACTGAAGCTTTCTTT. Encoded protein: CATTGTENTEAFF.

This chain links TRBV11-3 with TRBJ2-1; TRBD2 aligns across 8 bases. This CDR3 comprises 18 residues. CDR1 is SGHNT and CDR2 is YENEEA in the germline V gene. The trim removed 5 bases at V and 0 bases at J, leaving 12 bases unmatched. For the CDR3, the DNA is TGTGCCAGCAGCCCGGGAGGGCCGAATATTGGCTCCTACAATGAGCAGTTCTTC. Translated, it gives CASSPGGPNIGSYNEQFF.

The genes are TRBV6-8 and TRBJ2-5; TRBD2 matches at 8 bases. This CDR3 contains 15 residues. Trimming cost V 5 bases and J 7 bases; bases outside gene matches: 12. The germline gives CDR1 MNHGY, CDR2 SAAAGT. The CDR3 bases are TGTGCCAGCAGTCCCAAAGCGGGAGCCTGGGGGACCCAGTACTTC. It is translated as CASSPKAGAWGTQYF.

This clone was seen a few times. The chain recombines TRBV11-3 with TRBJ1-4, with a tentative D call TRBD1 (6 bases). Per germline, CDR1 SGHNT and CDR2 YENEEA. Trimming removed 5 bases from V and 7 bases from J, with 17 bases in between. The CDR3 covers 15 residues. The CDR3 here is CASSPSSGATEKLFF. CDR3 coding DNA: TGTGCCAGCAGCCCTTCATCGGGGGCGACTGAAAAACTGTTTTTT.

The table lists this clone with a few counts. The DNA of the CDR3 is TGTGCCAGCAGCCCGGTACAGGGGAGCAATCAGCCCCAGCATTTT. It specifies CASSPVQGSNQPQHF. The chain links TRBV28 to TRBJ1-5, with 7 bases identical to TRBD1. CDR3 size: 15 residues. Germline lookup yields CDR1 MDHEN and CDR2 SYDVKM. The ends lost 6 bases at V and 1 base at J; junction bases unmatched: 6.

In this sample, this clone turned up a few times. The chain joins TRBV28 to TRBJ2-4; tentative D call: TRBD2 (6 bases). Germline assignment: CDR1 MDHEN and CDR2 SYDVKM. Trimming took 8 bases from V and 2 from J, leaving 10 bases between them. CDR3 length equals 13 residues. The CDR3 is CASVEGTKNIQYF. CDR3 DNA sequence: TGTGCCAGCGTGGAGGGGACCAAAAACATTCAGTACTTC.

This clone appeared a few times. CDR3 sequence reads: CSVGGGTEEKLFF. As DNA, the CDR3 is TGCAGCGTTGGTGGGGGAACGGAGGAAAAACTGTTTTTT. V gene TRBV29-1 combines with J gene TRBJ1-4; a weak D match, TRBD1 (5 bases). Looked up from germline, CDR1 is SQVTM and CDR2 is ANQGSEA. V was cut by 4 bases and J by 8 bases, with 14 bases left in between. This CDR3 spans 13 amino acids.

This clone was detected only a few times. The V call is TRBV11-3, the J call TRBJ2-4, with D possibly matching TRBD2 (5 bases). The CDR3 has 16 residues. V dropped 3 bases and J dropped 1 base, with 13 bases sitting between them. Germline-derived CDR1 and CDR2 are SGHNT and YENEEA. The DNA of the CDR3 is TGTGCCAGCAGCTTGTTCCTGGAGGTGGCCAAAAACATTCAGTACTTC. The encoded protein is CASSLFLEVAKNIQYF. Supplemented by reference TRBV11-3 and TRBJ2-4, the full variable domain reads EAGVVQSPRYKIIEKKQPVAFWCNPISGHNTLYWYLQNLGQGPELLIRYENEEAVDDSQLPKDRFSAERLKGVDSTLKIQPAELGDSAVYLCASSLFLEVAKNIQYFGAGTRLSVL.

A few counts support this clone. V is TRBV28 and J is TRBJ2-1, with 10 bases fitting TRBD2. J was trimmed by 9 bases and V by 1 base; bases with no gene match: 6. The CDR3 extends over 15 amino acids. CDR1 is MDHEN, CDR2 SYDVKM, per germline. The CDR3 region has the DNA TGTGCCAGCAGTTTATCCAGCGGGGGGGCCGGTGAGCAGTTCTTC. Amino acid sequence: CASSLSSGGAGEQFF. The variable domain in full, completed from reference TRBV28 and TRBJ2-1, reads DVKVTQSSRYLVKRTGEKVFLECVQDMDHENMFWYRQDPGLGLRLIYFSYDVKMKEKGDIPEGYSVSREKKERFSLILESASTNQTSMYLCASSLSSGGAGEQFFGPGTRLTVL.

This clone was counted only a few times. The rearrangement links TRBV6-8 to TRBJ2-1; 10 bases map to TRBD2. The CDR3 totals 18 residues. In germline, CDR1 is MNHGY, CDR2 SAAAGT. V was pared by 5 bases and J by 6 bases, with 16 bases of the junction left unmatched. This CDR3 is CASSPGVLAGDPGNEQFF. CDR3 sequence (DNA): TGTGCCAGCAGTCCAGGGGTTCTAGCGGGAGACCCCGGCAATGAGCAGTTCTTC.

This sequence joins TRBV30 and TRBJ2-1; D is undetermined. Per the germline V gene, CDR1 is GTSNPN and CDR2 is SVGIG (reference sequence). CDR3 length: 13 amino acids. The V gene lost 4 bases and the J gene lost 9 bases, with 16 bases spanning the gap. This CDR3 is CAWTGSRPSEQFF. The DNA for the CDR3 is TGTGCCTGGACCGGATCCCGACCCTCTGAGCAGTTCTTC.

This clone is medium-sized within its sample. The V and J genes are TRBV28 and TRBJ2-2; D may be TRBD1 (5 bases). CDR3 length equals 14 residues. Germline CDR1 reads MDHEN; CDR2 reads SYDVKM. V lost 6 bases and J 5 bases, leaving 13 bases between the germline ends. The CDR3 loop reads CASRLRVSTGELFF. The CDR3 DNA is TGTGCCAGCAGGCTCAGGGTATCGACCGGGGAGCTGTTTTTT.

The J gene is TRBJ1-1, the V gene TRBV28, with D hard to call. V lost 5 bases and J lost 0, with 4 bases in between. Germline V gene lookup returns CDR1 MDHEN and CDR2 SYDVKM. This CDR3 is built from 12 residues. The CDR3 spells CASSLLNTEAFF. The CDR3 bases are TGTGCCAGCAGTCTATTGAACACTGAAGCTTTCTTT.

The CDR3 DNA reads TGCGCCAGCAGCTTATTAACCGGGACAGGCACAGATACGCAGTATTTT. This translates into CASSLLTGTGTDTQYF. The V call is TRBV5-1, the J call TRBJ2-3; the match to TRBD1 covers 7 bases. Losses at the gene ends were 2 bases for V and 1 base for J; bases not matched to a gene: 7. Germline V CDR1 and CDR2: SGHRS, YFSETQ. This CDR3 spans 16 amino acids.

The chain combines TRBV28 with TRBJ2-1; TRBD2 agrees at 7 bases. CDR3 length: 15 residues. Losses at the gene ends were 6 bases for V and 3 bases for J; bases not matched to a gene: 8. In germline, CDR1 is MDHEN, CDR2 SYDVKM. CDR3 DNA: TGTGCCAGCAGACGAAGAGGGGAGGGCTACAATGAGCAGTTCTTC. Amino acid sequence: CASRRRGEGYNEQFF.

In its sample, this clone was seen once. V is TRBV28 and J is TRBJ2-7, with 11 bases matching TRBD1. Germline V gene data show CDR1 as MDHEN and CDR2 as SYDVKM. This CDR3 region has 15 residues. The V and J ends lost 7 bases and 7 bases, in that order; junction bases with no gene match: 12. The CDR3, as DNA: TGTGCCAGCAACCAACCGGGACAGGGGGTTCGAGAGCAGTACTTC. As protein: CASNQPGQGVREQYF.

The chain couples TRBV6-8 to TRBJ1-2; 8 bases are shared with TRBD1. The CDR3 spans 14 residues. Germline V gene data show CDR1 as MNHGY and CDR2 as SAAAGT. V lost 8 bases to trimming and J lost 4 bases; unmatched junction nucleotides: 9. CDR3 protein: CASSTGVFGYGYTF. Here the CDR3 DNA reads TGTGCCAGCTCGACAGGGGTCTTTGGCTATGGCTACACCTTC.

This rearrangement joins TRBV28 to TRBJ2-1, with D perhaps matching TRBD2 (5 bases). Germline assignment: CDR1 MDHEN and CDR2 SYDVKM. The CDR3 consists of 18 residues. The V end was cut by 5 bases, the J end by 5 bases, with 25 bases between. CDR3 sequence: CASSPSFSANSPDNEQFF. The CDR3 DNA reads as TGTGCCAGCAGTCCATCCTTTAGCGCGAACTCTCCTGACAATGAGCAGTTCTTC.

J is TRBJ2-2 and V is TRBV11-3; 13 nucleotides match TRBD2. Looked up from germline, CDR1 is SGHNT and CDR2 is YENEEA. This CDR3 is built from 18 residues. V was pared by 6 bases and J by 2 bases, with 9 bases of the junction left unmatched. The CDR3 reads CASSSGLAGVLNTGELFF. CDR3 in DNA: TGTGCCAGCAGTTCTGGACTAGCGGGGGTCTTAAACACCGGGGAGCTGTTTTTT. The complete variable domain, with remaining parts taken from reference TRBV11-3 and TRBJ2-2, reads EAGVVQSPRYKIIEKKQPVAFWCNPISGHNTLYWYLQNLGQGPELLIRYENEEAVDDSQLPKDRFSAERLKGVDSTLKIQPAELGDSAVYLCASSSGLAGVLNTGELFFGEGSRLTVL.

The chain is built from TRBV18 and TRBJ2-2, with D tentatively TRBD2 (5 bases). The V gene's germline CDR1 is KGHSH and CDR2 LQKENI. There are 17 residues in the CDR3. Trimming stripped 3 bases from V and 1 base from J, with 15 bases between. CDR3 residues: CASSPPSGLENTGELFF. CDR3 DNA: TGTGCCAGCTCACCTCCCAGCGGCCTTGAGAACACCGGGGAGCTGTTTTTT.

This clone was found once. The rearrangement joins TRBV5-1 to TRBJ2-7; either TRBD1 or TRBD2 may supply D (5 bases each). The V gene lost 5 bases and the J gene lost 7 bases, with 22 bases spanning the gap. CDR3 size: 15 residues. The V gene's germline CDR1 is SGHRS and CDR2 YFSETQ. CDR3 nucleotide sequence: TGCGCCAGCAGGGATGAGGGGTCCCCCCCCCGGGAGCAGTACTTC. This encodes CASRDEGSPPREQYF.

This clone was picked up many times. The chain joins TRBV2 to TRBJ1-5; no reliable D call. V gave up 1 base and J gave up 0 bases, with 10 bases separating them. There are 16 residues in the CDR3. CDR1 and CDR2 from the germline V gene are SNHLY and FYNNEI. CDR3 residues: CASSEGEIYSNQPQHF. CDR3 DNA sequence: TGTGCCAGCAGTGAAGGGGAGATCTATAGCAATCAGCCCCAGCATTTT.

The CDR3 region is CASSSSLRGEAEPQHF. DNA for the CDR3: TGTGCCAGCAGTTCGTCGCTTCGGGGTGAAGCGGAGCCCCAGCATTTT. V gene TRBV28 combines with J gene TRBJ1-5; D gene ambiguous. The CDR3 extends over 16 amino acids. Germline loops: CDR1 MDHEN, CDR2 SYDVKM. V was trimmed by 4 bases and J by 8 bases, leaving 21 bases between them.

This clone turned up a few times. The chain carries TRBV7-6 and TRBJ1-5; D not certain. V was trimmed by 3 bases and J by 7 bases, leaving 13 bases between them. This CDR3 has 14 amino acids. Per the germline V gene, CDR1 is SGHVS and CDR2 is FNYEAQ. The CDR3 coding sequence is TGTGCCAGCAGCTTGGAGGGCCTAGGGCAGCCCCAGCATTTT. It codes for CASSLEGLGQPQHF.

V and J are TRBV25-1 and TRBJ2-7, with a weak D call TRBD1 (6 bases). The CDR3 sequence is 16 residues long. V shed 4 bases and J shed 2 bases, with 18 bases lying between them. From germline, CDR1 is MGHDK and CDR2 SYGVNS. CDR3 in amino acids: CASSALTGFKTYEQYF. Written as DNA, the CDR3 is TGTGCCAGCAGTGCCCTCACAGGGTTCAAAACCTACGAGCAGTACTTC.

The rearrangement uses TRBV5-1 and TRBJ2-2, with D possibly being TRBD1 or TRBD2 (5 bases each). This CDR3 has 14 amino acids. Germline values: CDR1 SGHRS, CDR2 YFSETQ. V gave up 2 bases and J gave up 5 bases, with 10 bases separating them. CDR3 region: CASSFGAVTGELFF. CDR3 DNA: TGCGCCAGCAGCTTCGGGGCGGTGACCGGGGAGCTGTTTTTT. Based on the CDR3 plus reference TRBV5-1 and TRBJ2-2, the full variable domain is KAGVTQTPRYLIKTRGQQVTLSCSPISGHRSVSWYQQTPGQGLQFLFEYFSETQRNKGNFPGRFSGRQFSNSRSEMNVSTLELGDSALYLCASSFGAVTGELFFGEGSRLTVL.

The V call is TRBV10-2, the J call TRBJ2-3; possible D gene TRBD1, 6 bases. Germline CDR1 and CDR2: WSHSY and SAAADI. The CDR3 is 15 amino acids. The V end was cut by 2 bases, the J end by 1 base, with 10 bases between. CDR3 sequence (DNA): TGCGCCAGCAGTGAGCGCAGGGGTCGCACAGATACGCAGTATTTT. Protein sequence: CASSERRGRTDTQYF.

This clone was recorded many times. The J gene is TRBJ2-2, the V gene TRBV11-3, with D perhaps matching TRBD2 (5 bases). Germline V gene lookup returns CDR1 SGHNT and CDR2 YENEEA. The CDR3 spans 14 residues. Trimming shortened V by 8 bases and J by 1 base, and 11 bases separated the two germline ends. The CDR3 sequence: CASGISGNTGELFF. In DNA form, the CDR3 reads TGTGCCAGCGGGATAAGCGGGAACACCGGGGAGCTGTTTTTT.